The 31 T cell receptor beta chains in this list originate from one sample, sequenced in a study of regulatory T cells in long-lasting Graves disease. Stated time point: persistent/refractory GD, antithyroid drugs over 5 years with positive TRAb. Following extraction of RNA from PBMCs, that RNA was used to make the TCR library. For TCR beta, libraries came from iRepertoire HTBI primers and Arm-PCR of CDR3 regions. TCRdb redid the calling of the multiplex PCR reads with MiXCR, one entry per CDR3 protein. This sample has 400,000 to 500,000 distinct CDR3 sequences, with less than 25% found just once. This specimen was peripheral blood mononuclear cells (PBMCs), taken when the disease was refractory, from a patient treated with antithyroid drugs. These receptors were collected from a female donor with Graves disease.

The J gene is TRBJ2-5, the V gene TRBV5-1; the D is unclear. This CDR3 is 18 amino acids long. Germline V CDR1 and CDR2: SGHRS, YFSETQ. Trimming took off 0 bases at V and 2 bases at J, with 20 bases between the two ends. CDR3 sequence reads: CASSLAGRVEERQETQYF. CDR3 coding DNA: TGCGCCAGCAGCTTGGCCGGTAGGGTAGAAGAACGTCAAGAGACCCAGTACTTC.

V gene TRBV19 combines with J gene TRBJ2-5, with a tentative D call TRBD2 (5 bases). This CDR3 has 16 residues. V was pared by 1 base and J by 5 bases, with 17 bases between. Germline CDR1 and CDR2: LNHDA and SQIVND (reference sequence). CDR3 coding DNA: TGTGCCAGTAGTATAGGAGCGGCCCAGACGACGGAGACCCAGTACTTC. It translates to CASSIGAAQTTETQYF.

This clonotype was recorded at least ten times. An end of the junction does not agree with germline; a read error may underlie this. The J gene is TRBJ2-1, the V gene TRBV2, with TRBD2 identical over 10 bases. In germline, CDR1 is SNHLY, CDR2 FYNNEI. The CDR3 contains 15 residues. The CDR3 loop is CASREAGGLYNEQFF. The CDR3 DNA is TGTGCCAGCAGAGAAGCGGGAGGGCTTTACAATGAGCAGTTCTTC. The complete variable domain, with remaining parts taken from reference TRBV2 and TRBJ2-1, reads EPEVTQTPSHQVTQMGQEVILRCVPISNHLYFYWYRQILGQKVEFLVSFYNNEISEKSEIFDDQFSVERPDGSNFTLKIRSTKLEDSAMYFCASREAGGLYNEQFFGPGTRLTVL.

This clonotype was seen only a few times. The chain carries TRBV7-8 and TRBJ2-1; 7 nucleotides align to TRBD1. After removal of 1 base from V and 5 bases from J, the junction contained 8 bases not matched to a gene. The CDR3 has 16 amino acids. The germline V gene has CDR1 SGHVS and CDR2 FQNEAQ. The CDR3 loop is CASSLDGRGRHNEQFF. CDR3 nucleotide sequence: TGTGCCAGCAGCTTAGATGGCAGGGGGAGACACAATGAGCAGTTCTTC.

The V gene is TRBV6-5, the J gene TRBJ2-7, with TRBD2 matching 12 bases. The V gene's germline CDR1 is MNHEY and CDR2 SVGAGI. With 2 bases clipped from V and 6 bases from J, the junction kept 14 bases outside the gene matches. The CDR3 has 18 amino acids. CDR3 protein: CASSYPLPSGRAQGEQYF. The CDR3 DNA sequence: TGTGCCAGCAGTTACCCACTCCCTAGCGGGAGGGCTCAGGGCGAGCAGTACTTC.

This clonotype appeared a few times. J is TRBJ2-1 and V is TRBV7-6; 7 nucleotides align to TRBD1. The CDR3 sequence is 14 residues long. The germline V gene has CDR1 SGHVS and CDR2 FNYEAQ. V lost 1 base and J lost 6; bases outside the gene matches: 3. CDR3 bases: TGTGCCAGCAGCTTAGGCCCAGGGGGCAATGAGCAGTTCTTC. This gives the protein CASSLGPGGNEQFF.

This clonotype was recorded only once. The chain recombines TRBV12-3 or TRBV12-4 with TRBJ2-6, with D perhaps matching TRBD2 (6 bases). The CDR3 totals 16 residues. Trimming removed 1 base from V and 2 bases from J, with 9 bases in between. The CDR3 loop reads CASSLGGTPGANVLTF. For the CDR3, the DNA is TGTGCCAGCAGTTTAGGGGGGACTCCTGGGGCCAACGTCCTGACTTTC.

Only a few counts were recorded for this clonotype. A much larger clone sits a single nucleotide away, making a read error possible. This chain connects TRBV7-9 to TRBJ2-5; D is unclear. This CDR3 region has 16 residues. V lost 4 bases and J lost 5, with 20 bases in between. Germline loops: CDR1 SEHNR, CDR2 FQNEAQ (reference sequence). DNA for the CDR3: TGTGCCAGCAGCTCAGCCTCTTCGGGCTGGGTGGAGACCCAGTACTTC. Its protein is CASSSASSGWVETQYF.

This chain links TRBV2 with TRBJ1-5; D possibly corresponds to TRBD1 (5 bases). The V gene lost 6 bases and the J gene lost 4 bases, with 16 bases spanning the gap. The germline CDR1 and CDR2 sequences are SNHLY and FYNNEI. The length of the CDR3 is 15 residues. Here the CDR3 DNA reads TGTGCCAGCAGCCCCGGGACTGCCCAAAATCAGCCCCAGCATTTT. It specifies CASSPGTAQNQPQHF.

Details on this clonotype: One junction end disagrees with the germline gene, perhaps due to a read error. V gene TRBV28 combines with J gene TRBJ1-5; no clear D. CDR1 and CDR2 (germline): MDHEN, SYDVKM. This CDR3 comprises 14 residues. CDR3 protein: CASSLLSGYQPLHF. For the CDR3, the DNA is TGTGCCAGCAGTCTTTTGTCAGGTTACCAGCCCCTGCATTTT. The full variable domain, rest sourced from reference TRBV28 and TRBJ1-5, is DVKVTQSSRYLVKRTGEKVFLECVQDMDHENMFWYRQDPGLGLRLIYFSYDVKMKEKGDIPEGYSVSREKKERFSLILESASTNQTSMYLCASSLLSGYQPLHFGDGTRLSIL.

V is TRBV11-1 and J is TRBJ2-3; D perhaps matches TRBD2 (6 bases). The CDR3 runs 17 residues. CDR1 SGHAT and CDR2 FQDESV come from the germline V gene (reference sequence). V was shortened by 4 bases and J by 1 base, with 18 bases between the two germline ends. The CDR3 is CASSSSLGLAGTDTQYF. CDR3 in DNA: TGTGCCAGCAGCTCTTCTCTCGGTTTAGCGGGCACAGATACGCAGTATTTT.

The CDR3, as DNA: TGTGCCAGCAGTTACTCGATAGCGGGATCGCCCTACAATGAGCAGTTCTTC. This translates into CASSYSIAGSPYNEQFF. The chain recombines TRBV6-2 or TRBV6-3 with TRBJ2-1; 8 nucleotides agree with TRBD2. Germline V gene lookup returns CDR1 MNHEY and CDR2 SVGEGT. The CDR3 sequence is 17 residues long. The junction had 6 bases not matched to a gene; V was cut back by 0 bases and J by 2 bases.

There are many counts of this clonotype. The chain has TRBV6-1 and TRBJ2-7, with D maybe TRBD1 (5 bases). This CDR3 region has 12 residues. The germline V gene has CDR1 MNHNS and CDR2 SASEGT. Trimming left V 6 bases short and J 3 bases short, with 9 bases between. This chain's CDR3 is CASSIRGYEQYF. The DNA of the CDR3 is TGTGCCAGCAGCATTAGGGGCTACGAGCAGTACTTC.

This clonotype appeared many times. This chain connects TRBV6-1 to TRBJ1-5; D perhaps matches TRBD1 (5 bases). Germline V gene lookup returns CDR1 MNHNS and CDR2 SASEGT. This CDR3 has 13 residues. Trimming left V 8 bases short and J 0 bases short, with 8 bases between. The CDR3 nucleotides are TGTGCCAGCGCCGGGGGTAGCAATCAGCCCCAGCATTTT. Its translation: CASAGGSNQPQHF.

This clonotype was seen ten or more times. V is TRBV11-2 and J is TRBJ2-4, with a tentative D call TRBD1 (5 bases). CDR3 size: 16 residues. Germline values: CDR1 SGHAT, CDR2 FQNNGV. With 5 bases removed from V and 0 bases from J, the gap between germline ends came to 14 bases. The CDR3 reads CASSTGQTLAKNIQYF. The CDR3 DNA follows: TGTGCCAGCAGCACAGGACAAACCCTAGCCAAAAACATTCAGTACTTC.

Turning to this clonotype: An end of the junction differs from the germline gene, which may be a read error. CDR3 protein: CANSRPRTSGRVWETQYF. CDR3 in DNA: TGTGCCAACAGTAGGCCTCGGACTAGCGGGAGGGTATGGGAGACCCAGTACTTC. V usage is TRBV6-1 and J usage is TRBJ2-5; 15 bases line up with TRBD2. Germline CDR1 is MNHNS and CDR2 is SASEGT. This CDR3 region has 18 residues.

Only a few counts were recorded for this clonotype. CDR3 DNA sequence: TGCAGCGCCGTCGGAGGGGAGTATGGCTACACCTTC. Encoded protein: CSAVGGEYGYTF. The rearrangement uses TRBV29-1 and TRBJ1-2, with D possibly being TRBD1 (5 bases). Deletions cut 7 bases from V and 5 bases from J, with 14 bases between. The CDR3 is 12 residues long. The V gene's germline CDR1 is SQVTM and CDR2 ANQGSEA.

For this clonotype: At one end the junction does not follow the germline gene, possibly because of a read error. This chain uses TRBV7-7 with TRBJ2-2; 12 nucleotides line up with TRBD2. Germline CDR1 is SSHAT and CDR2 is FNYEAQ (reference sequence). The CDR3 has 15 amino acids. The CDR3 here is CASSLTSGSTGELFF. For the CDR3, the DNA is TGTGCTAGCAGCTTGACTAGCGGGAGCACCGGGGAGCTGTTTTTT.

The CDR3 DNA follows: TGTGCCAGCAGCGCCGGTAGCGGAGCCCGAGATACGCAGTATTTT. This gives the protein CASSAGSGARDTQYF. The V call is TRBV11-2, the J call TRBJ2-3; a possible D gene is TRBD2 (6 bases). The V gene lost 5 bases and the J gene lost 5 bases, with 17 bases spanning the gap. Germline loops: CDR1 SGHAT, CDR2 FQNNGV. The CDR3 is 15 residues long.

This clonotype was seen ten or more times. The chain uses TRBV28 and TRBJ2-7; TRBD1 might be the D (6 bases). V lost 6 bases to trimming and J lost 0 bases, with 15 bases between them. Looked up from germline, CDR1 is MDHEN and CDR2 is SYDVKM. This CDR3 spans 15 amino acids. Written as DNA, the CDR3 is TGTGCCAGCAGGGAAGCTGGGACAACCTCCTACGAGCAGTACTTC. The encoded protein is CASREAGTTSYEQYF. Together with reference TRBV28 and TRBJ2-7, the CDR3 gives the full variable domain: DVKVTQSSRYLVKRTGEKVFLECVQDMDHENMFWYRQDPGLGLRLIYFSYDVKMKEKGDIPEGYSVSREKKERFSLILESASTNQTSMYLCASREAGTTSYEQYFGPGTRLTVT.

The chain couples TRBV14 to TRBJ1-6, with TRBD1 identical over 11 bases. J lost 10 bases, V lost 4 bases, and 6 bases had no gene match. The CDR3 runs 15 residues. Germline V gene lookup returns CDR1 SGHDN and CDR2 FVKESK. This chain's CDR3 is CASSLSGTGGSPLHF. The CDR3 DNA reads TGTGCCAGCAGCCTATCCGGGACAGGGGGATCACCCCTCCACTTT.

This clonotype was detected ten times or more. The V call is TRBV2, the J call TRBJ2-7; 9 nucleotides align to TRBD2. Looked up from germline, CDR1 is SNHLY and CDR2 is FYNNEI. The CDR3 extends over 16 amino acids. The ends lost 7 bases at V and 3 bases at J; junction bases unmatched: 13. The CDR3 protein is CASTPQAAGGGYEQYF. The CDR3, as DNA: TGTGCCAGCACGCCCCAGGCGGCGGGAGGGGGCTACGAGCAGTACTTC. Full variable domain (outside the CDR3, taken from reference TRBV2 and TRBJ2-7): EPEVTQTPSHQVTQMGQEVILRCVPISNHLYFYWYRQILGQKVEFLVSFYNNEISEKSEIFDDQFSVERPDGSNFTLKIRSTKLEDSAMYFCASTPQAAGGGYEQYFGPGTRLTVT.

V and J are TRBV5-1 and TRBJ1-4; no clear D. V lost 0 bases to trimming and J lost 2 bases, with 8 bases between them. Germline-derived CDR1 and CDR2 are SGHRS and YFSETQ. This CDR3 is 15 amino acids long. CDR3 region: CASSLGEVTNEKLFF. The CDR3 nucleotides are TGCGCCAGCAGCTTGGGGGAGGTGACTAATGAAAAACTGTTTTTT.

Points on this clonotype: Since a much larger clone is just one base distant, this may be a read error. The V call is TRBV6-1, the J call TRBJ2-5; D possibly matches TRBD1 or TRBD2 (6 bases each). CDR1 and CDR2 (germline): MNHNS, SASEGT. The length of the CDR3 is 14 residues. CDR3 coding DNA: TGTGCCAGCAGTGAGTCGGGGGCCAAAGAGGCCCAGTACTTC. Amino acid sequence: CASSESGAKEAQYF.

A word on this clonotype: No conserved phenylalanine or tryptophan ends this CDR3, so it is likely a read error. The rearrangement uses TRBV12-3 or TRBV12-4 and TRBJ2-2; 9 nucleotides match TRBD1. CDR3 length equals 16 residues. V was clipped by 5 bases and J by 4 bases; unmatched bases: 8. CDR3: CASSPSQGARTGELFL. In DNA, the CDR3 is TGTGCCAGCAGTCCATCACAGGGGGCACGCACCGGGGAGCTGTTTCTT.

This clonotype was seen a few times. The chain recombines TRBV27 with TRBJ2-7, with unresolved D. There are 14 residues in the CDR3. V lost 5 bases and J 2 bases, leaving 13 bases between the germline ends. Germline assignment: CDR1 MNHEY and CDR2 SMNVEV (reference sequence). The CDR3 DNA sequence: TGTGCCAGCAGTATCATAGGGTCCACCTACGAGCAGTACTTC. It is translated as CASSIIGSTYEQYF.

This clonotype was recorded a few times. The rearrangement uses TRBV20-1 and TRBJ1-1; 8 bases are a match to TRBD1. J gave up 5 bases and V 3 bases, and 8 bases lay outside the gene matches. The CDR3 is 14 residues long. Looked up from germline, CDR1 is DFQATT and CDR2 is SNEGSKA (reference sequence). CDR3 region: CSARPGGAKTEAFF. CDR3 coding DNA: TGCAGTGCTAGGCCAGGGGGCGCGAAGACTGAAGCTTTCTTT.

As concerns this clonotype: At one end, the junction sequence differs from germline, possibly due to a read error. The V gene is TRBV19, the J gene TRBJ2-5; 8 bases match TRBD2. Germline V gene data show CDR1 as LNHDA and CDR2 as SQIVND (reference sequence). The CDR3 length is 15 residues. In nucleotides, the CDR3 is TGTGCCGGTAGTATTCCAGCGGGAGCAGGAGAGACCCAGTACTTC. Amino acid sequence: CAGSIPAGAGETQYF.

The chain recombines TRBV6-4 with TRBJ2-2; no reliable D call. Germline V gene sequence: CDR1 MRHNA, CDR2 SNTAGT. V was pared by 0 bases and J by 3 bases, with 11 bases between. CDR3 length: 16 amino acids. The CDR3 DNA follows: TGTGCCAGCAGTGACTCGAAAGCTGGGGACACCGGGGAGCTGTTTTTT. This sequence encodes CASSDSKAGDTGELFF.

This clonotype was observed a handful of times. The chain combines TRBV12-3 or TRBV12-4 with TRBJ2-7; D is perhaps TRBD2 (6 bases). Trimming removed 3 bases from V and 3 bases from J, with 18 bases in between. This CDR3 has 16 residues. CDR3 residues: CASSLRPGIAVYEQYF. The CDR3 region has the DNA TGTGCCAGCAGTTTGCGCCCCGGAATAGCGGTCTACGAGCAGTACTTC.

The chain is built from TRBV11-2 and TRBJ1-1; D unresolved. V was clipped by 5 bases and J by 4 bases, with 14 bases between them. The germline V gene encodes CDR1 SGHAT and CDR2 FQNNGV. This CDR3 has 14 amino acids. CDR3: CASSQVGEITEAFF. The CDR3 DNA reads TGTGCCAGCAGCCAAGTGGGCGAAATCACTGAAGCTTTCTTT.